The rows below give T cell receptor beta chains drawn from one sample of a study of regulatory T cells. Only in-frame clones appear in the TCRdb table, and some are missing; sequencing was by immunoSEQ multiplex PCR. The sample includes over 20,000 clones, 80% to 95% of them seen just once. What was sequenced was CD8+ T cells sorted from blood. The source of these receptors is a child between 2 and 9 years old with CD3G deficiency. The conserved cysteine and the conserved F or W are not part of the CDR3 here.

cdr3_aa v_call
ASSSDGGGSADEQY TRBV7-8
ASSLLGPFYEQY TRBV5-1
ASSLRGNNEQF TRBV27
ASRGNTAYEQY TRBV6-1
ASSLAGTTPNEQF TRBV28
ASSSVDTQY TRBV28
ASRKLNGGPYEQY TRBV6-1
ASSGRGQGDRREQF TRBV21-1
ASSEVASSYEQY TRBV6-1
ASSLPGYDQPQH TRBV28
ASSLLQGANQPQH TRBV28
ASSLLSYEQY TRBV27
ASSWTSGTGDTQY TRBV5-1
ASSSQGLEIYNEQF TRBV28
ASSSGQNTDTQY TRBV28
ASSRTGTIPSGNTIY TRBV7-9
ASSYSSTDTQY TRBV6-5
ASSPWVGNEQF TRBV5-1
ASGSTRENTGELF TRBV28
ASSLAGAVSYEQY TRBV28
ASSPRGGQPQH TRBV27
ASSRLVNTEAF TRBV5-1
ASSSYRGGDIQY TRBV28
ASSSNHRGETYNEQF TRBV7-9
SGYPPITRDGIWYEQY TRBV29-1
ASSLDGYHYEQY TRBV11-3
ASSLMEQGREQY TRBV7-3
ATSGSNTGELF TRBV28
ASSPIGLLREAF TRBV28
ASSETGTHKNTEAF TRBV28
ASSLVVRGRVGYT TRBV11-2
ASSPTGLAYEQY TRBV28
ASSPGPLAEAF TRBV28
ASSLTGNWANVLT TRBV5-1
ASSLGVSGADTQY TRBV5-1
ASSLVVGTTSSDTQY TRBV7-8
ASSFYPPWGSVNNEQF TRBV27
AISTGLPDTQY TRBV10-3
ASSFQWDSNQPQH TRBV28
ASSPGTSGSPSQY TRBV7-6
ASSPRNRGGKNTEAF TRBV18
AISAAGDKGEQY TRBV10-3
ASGEDREAF TRBV10-2
ASKGLSYEQY TRBV6-1
ASSFWDSQVTDTQY TRBV7-9
ASSLTPSYEQY TRBV6-1
ASSPTNQPQH TRBV18
ASSGRGGQGLLNEQY TRBV4-1
ASSLSGGDEQF TRBV7-9
ASSARSSYEQY TRBV6-1
ASTGQLSGYT TRBV2
ASMSRSSGNTIY TRBV21-1
ASSLDWLAGELF TRBV5-1
ASSHPDRGLGTEAF TRBV6-8
AISEPDRGHEQY TRBV10-3
ASSLWAGPAAEQY TRBV7-8
ASSPGTSGRAFYQETQY TRBV7-9